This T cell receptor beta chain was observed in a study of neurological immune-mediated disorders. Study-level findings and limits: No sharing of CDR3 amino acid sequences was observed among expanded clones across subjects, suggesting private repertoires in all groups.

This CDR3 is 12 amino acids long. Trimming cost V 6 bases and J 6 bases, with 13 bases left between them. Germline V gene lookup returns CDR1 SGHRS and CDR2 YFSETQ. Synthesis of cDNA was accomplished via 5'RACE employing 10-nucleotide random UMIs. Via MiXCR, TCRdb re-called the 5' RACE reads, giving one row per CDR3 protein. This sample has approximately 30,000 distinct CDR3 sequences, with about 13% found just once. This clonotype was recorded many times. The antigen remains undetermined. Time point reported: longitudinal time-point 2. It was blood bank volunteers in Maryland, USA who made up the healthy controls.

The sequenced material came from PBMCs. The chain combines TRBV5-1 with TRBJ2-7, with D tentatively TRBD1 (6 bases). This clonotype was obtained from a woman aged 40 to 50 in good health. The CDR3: CASNRGGLEQYF. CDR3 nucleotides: TGCGCCAGCAATCGTGGGGGCCTCGAGCAGTACTTC. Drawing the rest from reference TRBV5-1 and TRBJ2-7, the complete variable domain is KAGVTQTPRYLIKTRGQQVTLSCSPISGHRSVSWYQQTPGQGLQFLFEYFSETQRNKGNFPGRFSGRQFSNSRSEMNVSTLELGDSALYLCASNRGGLEQYFGPGTRLTVT.